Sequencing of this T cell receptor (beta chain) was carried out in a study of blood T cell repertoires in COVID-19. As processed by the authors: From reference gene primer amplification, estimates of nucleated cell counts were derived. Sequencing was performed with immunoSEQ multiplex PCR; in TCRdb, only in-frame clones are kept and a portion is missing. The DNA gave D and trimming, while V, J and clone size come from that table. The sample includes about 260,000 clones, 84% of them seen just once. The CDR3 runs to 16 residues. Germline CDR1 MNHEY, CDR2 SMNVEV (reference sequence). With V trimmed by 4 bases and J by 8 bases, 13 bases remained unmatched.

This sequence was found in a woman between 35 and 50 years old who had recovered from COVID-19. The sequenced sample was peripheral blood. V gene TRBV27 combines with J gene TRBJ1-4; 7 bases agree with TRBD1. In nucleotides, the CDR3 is TGTGCCAGCAGTTCCCGCAGGACAGGCCGATTGGAAAAACTGTTTTTT. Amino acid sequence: CASSSRRTGRLEKLFF. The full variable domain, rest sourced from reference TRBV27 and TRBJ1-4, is EAQVTQNPRYLITVTGKKLTVTCSQNMNHEYMSWYRQDPGLGLRQIYYSMNVEVTDKGDVPEGYKVSRKEKRNFPLILESPSPNQTSLYFCASSSRRTGRLEKLFFGSGTQLSVL.